This paragraph covers one TCR beta chain sequence. Its matching antigen is unknown. This entry is derived from a study of response to subunit inactivated influenza vaccine. Overall study findings and caveats: Researchers suggested that each seasonal influenza vaccination recruits few new T cells.

TCRdb reprocessed the RT-PCR reads via MiXCR and lists one record per CDR3 protein. The sample records over 300,000 distinct CDR3 sequences, about a fifth being singletons. V dropped 4 bases and J dropped 8; count of bases not matched to a gene: 5. Germline values: CDR1 LGHNA, CDR2 YSLEER. The CDR3 has 13 amino acids. The material was PBMCs from blood, obtained 21 months after vaccination. The chain employs TRBV4-3 and TRBJ1-2, with 9 bases that match TRBD1. The TCR sequence derives from a man in his fifties or sixties who received an inactivated influenza vaccine. The CDR3 protein is CASSLTGGEGYTF. The CDR3 DNA sequence: TGCGCCAGCAGCCTCACAGGGGGCGAGGGCTACACCTTC.